The sequence of this T cell receptor beta chain was determined in a study of blood T cell repertoires in COVID-19. Study summary: The United States, Italy and Spain provided the acute and convalescent COVID-19 samples. Sources were T cells, B-cell-depleted T cells, or PBMCs; the material itself was cDNA or gDNA.

The CDR3 covers 16 residues. From germline, CDR1 is SGHAT and CDR2 FQNNGV. The V gene end was trimmed by 6 bases and the J gene end by 4 bases; junction bases not matched to a gene: 11. The age range of participants was 18 to 89 years, with residence in fewer than 25 US areas. Profiling relied on immunoSEQ multiplex PCR, and the TCRdb table lists in-frame clones only, not all of them. The sample lists a few hundred thousand clones, 75% to 90% seen once, with around 9.5% in the top ten. Sequenced input: PBMCs or T cells enriched from blood (not recorded which). J is TRBJ1-3 and V is TRBV11-2, with 8 bases fitting TRBD1. This sequence originates from a woman aged 40 to 49 who had recovered from COVID-19. CDR3: CASRESRGTGGNTIYF. CDR3 DNA: TGTGCCAGCAGGGAAAGCCGCGGGACAGGCGGAAACACCATATATTTT. Filled out from reference TRBV11-2 and TRBJ1-3, the complete variable domain reads EAGVAQSPRYKIIEKRQSVAFWCNPISGHATLYWYQQILGQGPKLLIQFQNNGVVDDSQLPKDRFSAERLKGVDSTLKIQPAKLEDSAVYLCASRESRGTGGNTIYFGEGSWLTVV.